The 7 T cell receptor beta chains below come from one sample, sequenced in a study of CDR3 diversity in severe acne. TCRdb reprocessed the PCR reads via MiXCR and lists one record per CDR3 protein. The sample has roughly 93,000 distinct CDR3 sequences, less than 65% seen once. What was sequenced was blood. These receptors were collected from a male donor with severe acne vulgaris.

This clonotype was recorded many times. V is TRBV6-5 and J is TRBJ1-2, with D unclear. The CDR3 is made up of 13 amino acids. V shed 0 bases and J shed 8 bases, with 10 bases lying between them. CDR1 is MNHEY and CDR2 is SVGAGI in the germline V gene. The CDR3 loop is CASSYSPSLGYTF. Written as DNA, the CDR3 is TGTGCCAGCAGTTACTCGCCCAGTCTCGGCTACACCTTC.

Worth noting for this clonotype: Without the conserved terminal phenylalanine or tryptophan, this CDR3 likely stems from a read error. The V call is TRBV2, the J call TRBJ1-1; D gene uncertain. This CDR3 is built from 19 residues. From germline, CDR1 is SNHLY and CDR2 FYNNEI. Between the trimmed V and J ends, which lost 4 bases and 1 base, there was a span of 25 bases. The CDR3 DNA follows: TGTGCCAGCAGTGGGATGGGGTCGGACGAAAATCTGTGGAACACTGAAGCTTTCCTT. It codes for CASSGMGSDENLWNTEAFL.

There are many counts of this clonotype. The V and J genes are TRBV19 and TRBJ1-4; D is uncertain. Germline V gene lookup returns CDR1 LNHDA and CDR2 SQIVND (reference sequence). Trimming took off 3 bases at V and 4 bases at J, with 9 bases between the two ends. The CDR3 length is 14 residues. The CDR3 sequence: CASSIAAINEKLFF. The CDR3 DNA sequence: TGTGCCAGTAGTATCGCAGCCATTAATGAAAAACTGTTTTTT.

This clonotype was counted at least ten times. The genes are TRBV15 and TRBJ1-4; 8 bases align to TRBD1. The junction had 8 bases not matched to a gene; V was cut back by 3 bases and J by 5 bases. The germline V gene encodes CDR1 LNHNV and CDR2 YYDKDF (reference sequence). The CDR3 sequence is 16 residues long. DNA of the CDR3: TGTGCCACCAGCAGGGGAGGACAGGGATGGAATGAAAAACTGTTTTTT. It is translated as CATSRGGQGWNEKLFF.

As to this clonotype: One end of the junction does not line up with germline, which may come from a read error. This sequence joins TRBV20-1 and TRBJ2-4; D remains unclear. This CDR3 contains 14 residues. Germline values: CDR1 DFQATT, CDR2 SNEGSKA (reference sequence). The chain's CDR3 is CSVAEPGFVNVQYF. In DNA form, the CDR3 reads TGCAGTGTGGCCGAACCCGGGTTTGTCAACGTTCAGTATTTC.

This clonotype counts as medium-sized. V gene TRBV5-1 combines with J gene TRBJ1-2; D is unresolved. CDR1 and CDR2 (germline): SGHRS, YFSETQ. V was pared by 2 bases and J by 3 bases, with 5 bases between. The length of the CDR3 is 12 residues. The CDR3 coding sequence is TGCGCCAGCAGCTTCCCCGACTATGGCTACACCTTC. Amino acids: CASSFPDYGYTF.

The CDR3 nucleotides read TGTGCCGTGGGACCCCAGACCCCCCCACCCCTCCACTTT. It is translated as CAVGPQTPPPLHF. The J gene is TRBJ1-6, the V gene TRBV7-9; a weak D match, TRBD1 (5 bases). Germline V lookup: CDR1 SEHNR, CDR2 FQNEAQ (reference sequence). There are 13 residues in the CDR3. V was trimmed by 11 bases and J by 11 bases, leaving 19 bases between them.